This TCR beta chain was sequenced for a study of shared clonotypes between healthy human individuals. Study in general: For every donor, three CD4 naive, three CD4 memory, two CD8 naive and one CD8 memory plates were used. Points from the study as a whole: Sharing across four donors was highest in naive CD4 (approximately 5%) and lowest in memory CD8 (roughly 0.4%).

Produced via immunoSEQ multiplex PCR; TCRdb's table is partial and in-frame only. The sample consists of 850,000 to 1,200,000 clones, about 75% of them appearing once. This CDR3 contains 14 residues. V was pared by 6 bases and J by 1 base, with 4 bases of the junction left unmatched. Per germline, CDR1 LNHDA and CDR2 SQIVND (reference sequence). Regarding this clone: What it binds is not known.

This TCR was recovered from a man aged 18 to 29 in good health. Sequences were obtained from memory CD4+ T cells sorted from blood. The sample's subset: CD45RA-negative fraction. The chain employs TRBV19 and TRBJ1-1, with 8 bases that match TRBD1. The CDR3 nucleotides read TGTGCCAGTAGAACGGGACAGGAGAACACTGAAGCTTTCTTT. Translating gives CASRTGQENTEAFF.